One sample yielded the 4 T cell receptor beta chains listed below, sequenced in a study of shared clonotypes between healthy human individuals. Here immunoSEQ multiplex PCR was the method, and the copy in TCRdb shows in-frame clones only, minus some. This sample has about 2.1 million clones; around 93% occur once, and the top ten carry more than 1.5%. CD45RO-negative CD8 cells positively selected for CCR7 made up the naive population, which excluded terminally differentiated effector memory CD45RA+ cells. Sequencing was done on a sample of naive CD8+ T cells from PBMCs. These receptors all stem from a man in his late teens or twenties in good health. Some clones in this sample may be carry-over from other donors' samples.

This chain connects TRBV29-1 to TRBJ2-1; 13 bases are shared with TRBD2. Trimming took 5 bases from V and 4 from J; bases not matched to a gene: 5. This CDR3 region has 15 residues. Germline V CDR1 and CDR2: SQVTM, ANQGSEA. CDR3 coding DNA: TGCAGCGTTTGGACTAGCGGGAGTTATTACAATGAGCAGTTCTTC. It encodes CSVWTSGSYYNEQFF.

For the CDR3, the DNA is TGTGCCAGCAGCTTAGGACGGACTAACTATGGCTACACCTTC. Residues: CASSLGRTNYGYTF. The chain joins TRBV7-8 to TRBJ1-2; D not resolved. V lost 1 base to trimming and J lost 0 bases, with 6 bases between them. Germline V gives CDR1 SGHVS, CDR2 FQNEAQ. CDR3 length: 14 amino acids.

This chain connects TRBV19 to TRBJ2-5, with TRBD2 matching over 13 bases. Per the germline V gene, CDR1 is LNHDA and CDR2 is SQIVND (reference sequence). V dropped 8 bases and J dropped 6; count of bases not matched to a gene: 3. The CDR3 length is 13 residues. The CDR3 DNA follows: TGTGCCAGTGGGGGACTAGCGGGACAGACCCAGTACTTC. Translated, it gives CASGGLAGQTQYF. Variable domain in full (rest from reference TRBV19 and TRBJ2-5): DGGITQSPKYLFRKEGQNVTLSCEQNLNHDAMYWYRQDPGQGLRLIYYSQIVNDFQKGDIAEGYSVSREKKESFPLTVTSAQKNPTAFYLCASGGLAGQTQYFGPGTRLLVL.

CDR3 in amino acids: CASSETGGAKNIQYF. In nucleotides, the CDR3 is TGCGCCAGCAGCGAGACAGGGGGGGCCAAAAACATTCAGTACTTC. J is TRBJ2-4 and V is TRBV5-1; TRBD1 matches 9 bases. The germline V gene encodes CDR1 SGHRS and CDR2 YFSETQ. This CDR3 has 15 amino acids. V lost 4 bases and J lost 1; bases outside the gene matches: 3.